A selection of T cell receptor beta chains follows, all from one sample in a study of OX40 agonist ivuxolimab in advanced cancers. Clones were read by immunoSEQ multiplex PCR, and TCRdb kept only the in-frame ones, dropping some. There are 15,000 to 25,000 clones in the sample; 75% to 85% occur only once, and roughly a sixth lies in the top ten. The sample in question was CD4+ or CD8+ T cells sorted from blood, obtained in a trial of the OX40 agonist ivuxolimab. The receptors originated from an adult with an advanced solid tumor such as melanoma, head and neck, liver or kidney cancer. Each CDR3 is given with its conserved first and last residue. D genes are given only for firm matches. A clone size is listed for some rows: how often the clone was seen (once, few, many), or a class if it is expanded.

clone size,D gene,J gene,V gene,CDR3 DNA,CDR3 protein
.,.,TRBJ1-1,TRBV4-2,TGTGCCAGCAGCCCATCAAAGGGGGTGGTTTTGGGCACTGAAGCTTTCTTT,CASSPSKGVVLGTEAFF
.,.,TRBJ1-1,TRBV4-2,TGTGCCAGCAGCCAAGATAGGAACACTGAAGCTTTCTTT,CASSQDRNTEAFF
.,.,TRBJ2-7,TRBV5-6,TGTGCCAGCAGCGGGGAGGATGACCAATACGAGCAGTACTTC,CASSGEDDQYEQYF
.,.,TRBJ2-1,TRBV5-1,TGCGCCAGCAGCTTGGCCGGAGGGGCTTACAATGAGCAGTTCTTC,CASSLAGGAYNEQFF
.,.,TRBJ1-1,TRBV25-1,TGTGCCAGCAGTGAAGACGGTGGAAGGACTGAAGCTTTCTTT,CASSEDGGRTEAFF
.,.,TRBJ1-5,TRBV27,TGTGCCAGCAGTCTAGGGGTCGATCAGCCCCAGCATTTT,CASSLGVDQPQHF
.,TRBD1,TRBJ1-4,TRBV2,TGTGCCAGCAGTAACCCCGGGACAGGGGGAGAAAAACTGTTTTTT,CASSNPGTGGEKLFF
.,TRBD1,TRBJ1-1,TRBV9,TGTGCCAGCAGCTCCCAGGGGGCCGAAGCTTTCTTT,CASSSQGAEAFF
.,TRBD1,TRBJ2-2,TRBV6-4,TGTGCCAGCAGTGACGGCAGGGGGCAAAACACCGGGGAGCTGTTTTTT,CASSDGRGQNTGELFF
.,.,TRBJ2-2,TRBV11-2,TGTGCCAGCAGCTTCGGGCCGAACACCGGGGAGCTGTTTTTT,CASSFGPNTGELFF
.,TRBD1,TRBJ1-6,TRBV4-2,TGTGCCAGCAGCCAATCCCGGACAGGGGGCTCACCCCTCCACTTT,CASSQSRTGGSPLHF
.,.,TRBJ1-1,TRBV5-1,TGCGCCAGCAGCCAGGACAGGAACACTGAAGCTTTCTTT,CASSQDRNTEAFF
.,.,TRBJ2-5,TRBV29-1,TGCAGCGTTGAAGGGCGGGGCAGGAGAGAGACCCAGTACTTC,CSVEGRGRRETQYF
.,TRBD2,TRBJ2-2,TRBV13,TGTGCCAGCAGCCCCCGCGGGGGGCCGAACACCGGGGAGCTGTTTTTT,CASSPRGGPNTGELFF
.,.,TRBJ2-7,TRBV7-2,TGTGCCAGCAGCTTGAGCGGTAGCTCCTACGAGCAGTACTTC,CASSLSGSSYEQYF
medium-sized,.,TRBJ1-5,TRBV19,TGTGCCAGTAAAGGCCTCCTGGGGGGCAATCAGCCCCAGCATTTT,CASKGLLGGNQPQHF
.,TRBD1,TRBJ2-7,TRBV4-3,TGCGCCAGCAGCCCTGGACAGGGGTTCTACGAGCAGTACTTC,CASSPGQGFYEQYF
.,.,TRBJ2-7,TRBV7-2,TGTGCCAGCAGCTTAGAAACCTCCCCAGTCTACGAGCAGTACTTC,CASSLETSPVYEQYF
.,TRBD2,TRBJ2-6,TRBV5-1,TGCGCCAGCAGCTTACCTAGCGGGAGGGCCTTGGCGTCTGGGGCCAACGTCCTGACTTTC,CASSLPSGRALASGANVLTF
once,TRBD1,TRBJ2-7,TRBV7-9,TGTGCCAGCAGCGACGGGACAGGGCTCGGCTACGAGCAGTACTTC,CASSDGTGLGYEQYF